Listed here are 24 T cell receptor beta chains from one sample, sequenced in a study of blood T cells in healthy people across ages. The authors ran a second PCR of about 6 to 12 cycles using a sample-barcoded 5' primer and a J-beta primer mix. MiXCR, run by TCRdb on the 5' RACE reads, gives a single entry per CDR3 protein. The sample yields 730,000 or so distinct CDR3 sequences, 40% to 50% seen once. Sequencing was performed on blood. These receptors were collected from a man at least 80 years old in good health.

This clonotype was counted only a few times. The V call is TRBV4-2, the J call TRBJ1-2; 7 nucleotides line up with TRBD1. There are 14 residues in the CDR3. V was clipped by 3 bases and J by 8 bases; unmatched bases: 9. Germline V gene sequence: CDR1 LGHNA, CDR2 YNFKEQ. The CDR3 nucleotides are TGTGCCAGCAGCCAGGGACGCCAGGGGGGAGGCTACACCTTC. This translates into CASSQGRQGGGYTF.

The DNA of the CDR3 is TGTGCCAGCAGTCCCGCCCCCGACAGGGGCACTGAAGCTTTCTTT. It translates to CASSPAPDRGTEAFF. The V and J genes are TRBV27 and TRBJ1-1; 8 nucleotides align to TRBD1. The germline CDR1 and CDR2 sequences are MNHEY and SMNVEV (reference sequence). V was pared by 5 bases and J by 4 bases, with 9 bases of the junction left unmatched. The CDR3 has 15 residues.

The rearrangement uses TRBV10-3 and TRBJ2-5, with 7 positions matching TRBD2. Germline trimming cut 9 bases from V and 11 bases from J; bases unmatched to any gene: 18. This CDR3 comprises 14 residues. The V gene's germline CDR1 is ENHRY and CDR2 SYGVKD. CDR3: CAIALAGDLDEQYF. The CDR3 region has the DNA TGTGCCATTGCCTTGGCGGGAGATTTAGATGAGCAGTACTTC.

For this clonotype: One end of the junction varies from germline; a read error may be responsible. The chain joins TRBV28 to TRBJ1-2, with 7 bases aligning to TRBD1. The CDR3 runs to 17 residues. The V gene's germline CDR1 is MDHEN and CDR2 SYDVKM. The CDR3 DNA reads as TGTGCCAGCAATTTACTCCCCGGAGGGGGCCTCAGCTATGGCTACACCTTC. Residues: CASNLLPGGGLSYGYTF.

This clonotype has more than one count but fewer than ten. The V gene is TRBV11-2, the J gene TRBJ1-1; D unclear. CDR1 is SGHAT and CDR2 is FQNNGV in the germline V gene. V lost 5 bases and J 4 bases, leaving 17 bases between the germline ends. The CDR3 is 15 residues long. The CDR3 DNA is TGTGCCAGCAGCCCGTTGCTGGGGTTGGGCACTGAAGCTTTCTTT. This sequence encodes CASSPLLGLGTEAFF.

This clonotype has a handful of counts. The chain employs TRBV7-6 and TRBJ2-7; 8 positions match TRBD1. J lost 3 bases, V lost 2 bases, and 15 bases had no gene match. The germline CDR1 and CDR2 sequences are SGHVS and FNYEAQ. CDR3 size: 18 residues. DNA of the CDR3: TGTGCCAGCAGCTTAAAGACGTTCCCCGGACAGGGAAGCTACGAGCAGTACTTC. Encoded protein: CASSLKTFPGQGSYEQYF.

Only one count was recorded for this clonotype. The chain couples TRBV6-1 to TRBJ1-6; 8 bases line up with TRBD1. The CDR3 extends over 14 amino acids. Germline lookup yields CDR1 MNHNS and CDR2 SASEGT. With V trimmed by 8 bases and J by 7 bases, 7 bases remained unmatched. The CDR3 nucleotides read TGTGCCAGCGGCCCGACAGGGGTGAATTCACCCCTCCACTTT. It yields the protein CASGPTGVNSPLHF.

The chain uses TRBV20-1 and TRBJ1-1, with D unclear. Deletions cut 0 bases from V and 2 bases from J, with 13 bases between. From germline, CDR1 is DFQATT and CDR2 SNEGSKA (reference sequence). This CDR3 spans 15 amino acids. For the CDR3, the DNA is TGCAGTGCTAGAGATATCGGAAAACCCAACACTGAAGCTTTCTTT. Its translation is CSARDIGKPNTEAFF.

In its sample, this clonotype was seen many times. J is TRBJ2-5 and V is TRBV7-2; 11 bases match TRBD2. From germline, CDR1 is SGHTA and CDR2 FQGNSA. The CDR3 runs to 15 residues. V lost 0 bases and J lost 4; bases outside the gene matches: 1. As DNA, the CDR3 is TGTGCCAGCAGCTTAGCTCTAGCGGGAGGAGAGACCCAGTACTTC. It codes for CASSLALAGGETQYF.

This clonotype has just a few counts. CDR3 bases: TGCAGTGCTAGAGATCCCGGGAAGCGGGGCTACGAGCAGTACTTC. Translation gives CSARDPGKRGYEQYF. The rearrangement links TRBV20-1 to TRBJ2-7, with TRBD2 identical over 7 bases. The CDR3 consists of 15 residues. Germline CDR1 and CDR2: DFQATT and SNEGSKA (reference sequence). V shed 0 bases, J shed 3 bases, and the junction held 8 bases outside the gene matches.

This clonotype was seen at least ten times. The J gene is TRBJ1-6, the V gene TRBV5-1; the D gene is possibly TRBD1 (6 bases). Between the trimmed V and J ends, which lost 4 bases and 7 bases, there was a span of 12 bases. Germline V gives CDR1 SGHRS, CDR2 YFSETQ. The CDR3 runs 14 residues. The CDR3 DNA follows: TGCGCCAGCAGCCTCGACAGGCAGAATTCACCCCTCCACTTT. It codes for CASSLDRQNSPLHF.

This clonotype was found many times. The rearrangement links TRBV20-1 to TRBJ1-5, with D possibly being TRBD1 (5 bases). V was shortened by 6 bases and J by 0 bases, with 12 bases between the two germline ends. The CDR3 has 14 residues. From germline, CDR1 is DFQATT and CDR2 SNEGSKA (reference sequence). The CDR3 loop is CSAHDSNSNQPQHF. CDR3 bases: TGCAGTGCACACGACAGTAATAGCAATCAGCCCCAGCATTTT.

The chain links TRBV6-2 or TRBV6-3 to TRBJ2-2, with no clear D. CDR1 and CDR2 (germline): MNHEY, SVGEGT. The V end lost 0 bases, the J end lost 2 bases, and 7 bases lay between the germline ends. This CDR3 is built from 15 residues. Here the CDR3 DNA reads TGTGCCAGCAGTTACTCGTTGATTAACACCGGGGAGCTGTTTTTT. This sequence encodes CASSYSLINTGELFF.

This clonotype was seen more than once but under ten times. The CDR3 region is CASSLAGSTTYEQYF. The CDR3 DNA sequence: TGCGCCAGCAGCTTGGCTGGCAGCACCACTTACGAGCAGTACTTC. The chain combines TRBV5-1 with TRBJ2-7; no firm D call. The CDR3 sequence is 15 residues long. Germline values: CDR1 SGHRS, CDR2 YFSETQ. Trimming stripped 0 bases from V and 4 bases from J, with 14 bases between.

In regard to this clonotype: A much larger clone differs from this one at a single base, so this may be a read error. V usage is TRBV3-1 and J usage is TRBJ2-4; TRBD2 matches at 8 bases. CDR1 and CDR2 from the germline V gene are LGHDT and YNNKEL (reference sequence). V trimming: 11 bases; J trimming: 3 bases; junction bases outside the gene matches: 6. CDR3 length: 13 residues. The CDR3 protein is CASASGGKNIQYF. For the CDR3, the DNA is TGTGCCTCCGCAAGCGGGGGCAAAAACATTCAGTACTTC.

The V and J genes are TRBV7-2 and TRBJ2-3; 8 bases line up with TRBD1. The CDR3 has 14 amino acids. Germline CDR1 SGHTA, CDR2 FQGNSA. With 4 bases clipped from V and 1 base from J, the junction kept 1 base outside the gene matches. CDR3 residues: CASSSQGGTDTQYF. The CDR3 nucleotides read TGTGCCAGCAGCTCACAGGGGGGCACAGATACGCAGTATTTT.

This clonotype was detected a few times. The chain carries TRBV18 and TRBJ2-1; D not certain. The CDR3 contains 15 residues. Trimming left V 3 bases short and J 0 bases short, with 9 bases between. The germline gives CDR1 KGHSH, CDR2 LQKENI. CDR3 in amino acids: CASSPQLGSYNEQFF. CDR3 in DNA: TGTGCCAGCTCACCGCAGCTGGGCTCCTACAATGAGCAGTTCTTC.

This clonotype has just a few counts. The chain employs TRBV9 and TRBJ1-1; TRBD1 might be the D (6 bases). V lost 1 base and J 2 bases, leaving 9 bases between the germline ends. Germline CDR1 SGDLS, CDR2 YYNGEE. CDR3 size: 14 residues. The chain's CDR3 is CASSVRQENTEAFF. In DNA, the CDR3 is TGTGCCAGCAGCGTAAGACAGGAAAACACTGAAGCTTTCTTT.

The chain employs TRBV21-1 and TRBJ2-1. TRBV21-1 is termed a pseudogene. CDR3 length: 13 amino acids. CDR3 bases: TGTGCCAGCACCTCTCTTACTCGTAATGAGCAGTTCTTC. This sequence encodes CASTSLTRNEQFF.

This clonotype occurred a few times. V and J are TRBV20-1 and TRBJ2-5, with 7 bases identical to TRBD1. Germline CDR1 reads DFQATT; CDR2 reads SNEGSKA (reference sequence). With V trimmed by 2 bases and J by 5 bases, 2 bases remained unmatched. This CDR3 contains 12 residues. CDR3 coding DNA: TGCAGTGCTAGATACAGGGGCGAGACCCAGTACTTC. Amino acid sequence: CSARYRGETQYF.

The genes are TRBV15 and TRBJ2-5; maybe TRBD1 (5 bases). CDR1 LNHNV and CDR2 YYDKDF come from the germline V gene (reference sequence). V was shortened by 3 bases and J by 2 bases, with 19 bases between the two germline ends. This CDR3 is built from 17 residues. This chain's CDR3 is CATSRARFGAGQETQYF. CDR3 DNA sequence: TGTGCCACCAGCAGGGCTAGATTTGGGGCCGGGCAAGAGACCCAGTACTTC.

This clonotype appeared a few times. J is TRBJ2-7 and V is TRBV9, with D perhaps given as TRBD1 or TRBD2 (5 bases each). The V and J ends lost 0 bases and 0 bases respectively, with 7 bases between them. This CDR3 spans 14 amino acids. The germline V gene has CDR1 SGDLS and CDR2 YYNGEE. CDR3 residues: CASSVVGTSYEQYF. The CDR3 DNA follows: TGTGCCAGCAGCGTAGTGGGGACCTCCTACGAGCAGTACTTC.

This clonotype came up many times. The chain links TRBV7-2 to TRBJ2-2; 7 bases are a match to TRBD1. The CDR3 length is 16 residues. From germline, CDR1 is SGHTA and CDR2 FQGNSA. The ends lost 5 bases at V and 1 base at J; junction bases unmatched: 7. This chain's CDR3 is CASSRQGVLNTGELFF. The DNA of the CDR3 is TGTGCCAGCAGCCGACAGGGAGTGTTGAACACCGGGGAGCTGTTTTTT.

V and J are TRBV7-2 and TRBJ1-1; perhaps TRBD1 as D (6 bases). Germline V lookup: CDR1 SGHTA, CDR2 FQGNSA. This CDR3 is built from 14 residues. Trimming cost V 2 bases and J 7 bases, with 14 bases left between them. The CDR3 nucleotides read TGTGCCAGCAGCTTAAGGGGGGCAGGGAGTGAAGCTTTCTTT. Protein sequence: CASSLRGAGSEAFF.